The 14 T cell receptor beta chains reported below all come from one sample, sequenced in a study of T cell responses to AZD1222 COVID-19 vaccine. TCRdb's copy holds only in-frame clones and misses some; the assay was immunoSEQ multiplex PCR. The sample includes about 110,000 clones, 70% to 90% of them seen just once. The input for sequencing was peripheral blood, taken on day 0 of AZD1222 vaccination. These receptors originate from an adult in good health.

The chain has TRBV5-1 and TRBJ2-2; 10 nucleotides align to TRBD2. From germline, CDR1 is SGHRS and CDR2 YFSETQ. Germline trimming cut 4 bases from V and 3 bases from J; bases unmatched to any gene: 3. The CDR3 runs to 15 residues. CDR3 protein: CASSLGLADTGELFF. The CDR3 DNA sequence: TGCGCCAGCAGCCTCGGACTAGCGGACACCGGGGAGCTGTTTTTT. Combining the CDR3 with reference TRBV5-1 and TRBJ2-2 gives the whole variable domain KAGVTQTPRYLIKTRGQQVTLSCSPISGHRSVSWYQQTPGQGLQFLFEYFSETQRNKGNFPGRFSGRQFSNSRSEMNVSTLELGDSALYLCASSLGLADTGELFFGEGSRLTVL.

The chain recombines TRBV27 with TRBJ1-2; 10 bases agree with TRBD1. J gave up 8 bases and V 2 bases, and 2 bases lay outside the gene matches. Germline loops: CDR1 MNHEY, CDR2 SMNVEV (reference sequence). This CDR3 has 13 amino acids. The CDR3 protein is CASSLDRGRGYTF. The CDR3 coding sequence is TGTGCCAGCAGTTTAGACAGGGGGCGAGGCTACACCTTC.

The CDR3 coding sequence is TGTGCCACCAGACCAAGTTACTCTGGAAACACCATATATTTT. It is translated as CATRPSYSGNTIYF. V is TRBV15 and J is TRBJ1-3; the D is unclear. Trimming removed 6 bases at V and 0 bases at J, with 9 bases between. The CDR3 extends over 14 amino acids. CDR1 is LNHNV and CDR2 is YYDKDF in the germline V gene (reference sequence).

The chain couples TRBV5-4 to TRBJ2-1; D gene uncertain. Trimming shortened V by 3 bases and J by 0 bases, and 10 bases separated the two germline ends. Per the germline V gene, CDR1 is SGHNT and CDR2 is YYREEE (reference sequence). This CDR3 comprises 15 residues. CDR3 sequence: CASSSDLSSYNEQFF. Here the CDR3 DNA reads TGTGCCAGCAGCTCCGACTTAAGCTCCTACAATGAGCAGTTCTTC.

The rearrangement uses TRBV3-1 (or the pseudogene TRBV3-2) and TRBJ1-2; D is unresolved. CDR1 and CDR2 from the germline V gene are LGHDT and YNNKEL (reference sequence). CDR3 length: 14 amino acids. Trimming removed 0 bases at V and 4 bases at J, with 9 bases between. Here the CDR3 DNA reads TGTGCCAGCAGCCAAGACGGGCGTGGCTATGGCTACACCTTC. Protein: CASSQDGRGYGYTF.

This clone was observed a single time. CDR3 sequence reads: CASALQGARAEAFF. Here the CDR3 DNA reads TGTGCCAGCGCCCTACAGGGGGCCCGGGCTGAAGCTTTCTTT. This rearrangement joins TRBV28 to TRBJ1-1, with 9 bases lining up with TRBD1. Germline V CDR1 and CDR2: MDHEN, SYDVKM. The CDR3 is made up of 14 amino acids. The V gene end was trimmed by 8 bases and the J gene end by 6 bases; junction bases not matched to a gene: 10.

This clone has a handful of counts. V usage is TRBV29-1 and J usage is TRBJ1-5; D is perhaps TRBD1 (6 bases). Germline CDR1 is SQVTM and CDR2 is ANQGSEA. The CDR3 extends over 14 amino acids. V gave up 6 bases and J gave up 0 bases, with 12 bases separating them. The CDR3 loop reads CSVRPGASNQPQHF. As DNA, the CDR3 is TGCAGCGTCCGCCCGGGGGCTAGCAATCAGCCCCAGCATTTT.

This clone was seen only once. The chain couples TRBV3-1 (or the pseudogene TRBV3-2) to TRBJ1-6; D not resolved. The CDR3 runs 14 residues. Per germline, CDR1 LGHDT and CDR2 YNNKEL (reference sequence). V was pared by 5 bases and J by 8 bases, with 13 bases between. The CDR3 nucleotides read TGTGCCAGCAGCGACGGTCTATCTGATTCACCCCTCCACTTT. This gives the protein CASSDGLSDSPLHF.

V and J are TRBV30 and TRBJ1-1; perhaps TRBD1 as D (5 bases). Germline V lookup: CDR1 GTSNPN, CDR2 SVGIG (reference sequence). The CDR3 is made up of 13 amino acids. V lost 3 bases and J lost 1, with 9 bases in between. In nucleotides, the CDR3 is TGTGCCTGGAGGGGACGGACGAACACTGAAGCTTTCTTT. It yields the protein CAWRGRTNTEAFF.

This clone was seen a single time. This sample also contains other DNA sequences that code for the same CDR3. This CDR3 reads CASSQDGGIGNQPQHF. CDR3 coding DNA: TGCGCCAGCAGCCAAGATGGGGGGATCGGCAATCAGCCCCAGCATTTT. The chain joins TRBV4-1 to TRBJ1-5; D is possibly TRBD1 (5 bases). Trimming pared 0 bases from V and 2 bases from J, leaving 11 bases between. This CDR3 comprises 16 residues. Germline loops: CDR1 MGHRA, CDR2 YSYEKL.

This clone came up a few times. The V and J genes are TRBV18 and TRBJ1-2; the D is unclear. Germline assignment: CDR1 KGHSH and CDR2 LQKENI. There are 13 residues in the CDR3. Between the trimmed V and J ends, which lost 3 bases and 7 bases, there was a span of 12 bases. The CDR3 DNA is TGTGCCAGCTCACCGTCCCAGGATCCTGGCTACACCTTC. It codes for CASSPSQDPGYTF.

The CDR3 nucleotides read TGTGCCAGCAGTCCGCGACAGGGGGCCGAGCAGTACTTC. It is translated as CASSPRQGAEQYF. V usage is TRBV6-2 or TRBV6-3 and J usage is TRBJ2-7; TRBD1 matches at 10 bases. The CDR3 runs to 13 residues. V was pared by 5 bases and J by 6 bases, with 4 bases of the junction left unmatched. CDR1 is MNHEY and CDR2 is SVGEGT in the germline V gene.

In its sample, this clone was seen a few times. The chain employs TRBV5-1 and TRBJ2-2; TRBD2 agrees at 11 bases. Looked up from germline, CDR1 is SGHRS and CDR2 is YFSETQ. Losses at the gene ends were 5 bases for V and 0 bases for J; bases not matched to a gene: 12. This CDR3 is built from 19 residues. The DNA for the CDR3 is TGCGCCAGCAGTTCACACCCTCCGGGACTAGCGGCGAACACCGGGGAGCTGTTTTTT. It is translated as CASSSHPPGLAANTGELFF.

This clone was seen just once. CDR3 coding DNA: TGCGCCAGCAGCCATGGGGACAGGGGGTCCCAAGAGACCCAGTACTTC. The encoded protein is CASSHGDRGSQETQYF. The chain recombines TRBV4-1 with TRBJ2-5; 11 bases map to TRBD1. Trimming at V came to 3 bases and at J to 1 base, leaving 4 bases not matched to a gene. CDR1 is MGHRA and CDR2 is YSYEKL in the germline V gene. This CDR3 spans 16 amino acids.